These 30 T cell receptor beta chains originate from one sample sequenced in a study of cytomegalovirus exposure and HLA in healthy donors. PCR amplification relied on 60 Vbeta primers (plus 13 Jbeta primers). TCRdb's copy holds only in-frame clones and misses some; the assay was immunoSEQ multiplex PCR. The table shows about 83,000 clones, with just over 70% occurring only once. The sample consisted of PBMCs. These receptors were collected from a man aged 60 to 75 in good health and CMV-seronegative.

The genes are TRBV7-2 and TRBJ2-7; TRBD2 matches 9 bases. The CDR3 sequence is 13 residues long. Unmatched junction bases numbered 10, after V lost 4 bases and J lost 12 bases. CDR1 SGHTA and CDR2 FQGNSA come from the germline V gene. The DNA of the CDR3 is TGTGCCAGCAGCTCCCACACTAGCGGGCTATGGTACTTC. It is translated as CASSSHTSGLWYF.

This rearrangement joins TRBV5-1 to TRBJ2-5; D possibly corresponds to TRBD1 (6 bases). Germline V gene data show CDR1 as SGHRS and CDR2 as YFSETQ. Trimming took 1 base from V and 11 from J, leaving 15 bases between them. The CDR3 loop spans 13 amino acids. CDR3 nucleotides: TGCGCCAGCAGCTTGACAGGGCCTTGGGAGCAGTACTTC. It translates to CASSLTGPWEQYF.

This clone was detected once. J is TRBJ2-1 and V is TRBV27, with TRBD2 as a possible D gene (5 bases). V lost 5 bases and J 3 bases, leaving 11 bases between the germline ends. In germline, CDR1 is MNHEY, CDR2 SMNVEV (reference sequence). This CDR3 region has 14 residues. The CDR3 loop is CASSERGFYNEQFF. The CDR3 coding sequence is TGTGCCAGCAGTGAACGGGGATTCTACAATGAGCAGTTCTTC.

This clone turned up a few times. The V and J genes are TRBV29-1 and TRBJ2-3; D remains ambiguous. Looked up from germline, CDR1 is SQVTM and CDR2 is ANQGSEA. This CDR3 spans 12 amino acids. V was cut by 6 bases and J by 0 bases, with 7 bases left in between. CDR3: CSVGFSTDTQYF. The CDR3 coding sequence is TGCAGCGTGGGCTTTAGCACAGATACGCAGTATTTT.

In this sample, this clone turned up a few times. The chain links TRBV6-5 to TRBJ1-1; D may be TRBD1 (5 bases). Germline V gene data show CDR1 as MNHEY and CDR2 as SVGAGI. V was clipped by 5 bases and J by 7 bases, with 14 bases between them. This CDR3 has 13 amino acids. The CDR3 loop is CASSPSGFVEAFF. The CDR3 DNA reads TGTGCCAGCAGTCCATCAGGGTTCGTTGAAGCTTTCTTT.

This clone was picked up a small number of times. The chain has TRBV5-6 and TRBJ1-4; D not certain. This CDR3 has 14 amino acids. Germline CDR1 and CDR2: SGHDT and YYEEEE. V lost 4 bases to trimming and J lost 5 bases, with 12 bases between them. The CDR3 DNA sequence: TGTGCCAGCAGCACCGGGTATCCGAATGAAAAACTGTTTTTT. This gives the protein CASSTGYPNEKLFF.

This clone occurred a few times. The CDR3 sequence: CASSSQGGLAGYEQYF. The CDR3 DNA follows: TGTGCCAGCAGCTCCCAAGGGGGACTAGCAGGCTACGAGCAGTACTTC. The genes are TRBV11-2 and TRBJ2-7; TRBD2 matches at 9 bases. The length of the CDR3 is 16 residues. Looked up from germline, CDR1 is SGHAT and CDR2 is FQNNGV. Trimming removed 4 bases from V and 3 bases from J; junction bases left unmatched: 10.

In its sample, this clone was seen a few times. This chain connects TRBV19 to TRBJ1-2; no definite D call. CDR3 length: 13 residues. V was trimmed by 1 base and J by 8 bases, leaving 11 bases between them. Germline V CDR1 and CDR2: LNHDA, SQIVND (reference sequence). The CDR3: CASSIADGRGYTF. The CDR3 DNA reads as TGTGCCAGTAGTATAGCCGACGGGAGGGGCTACACCTTC.

The chain recombines TRBV5-1 with TRBJ1-5; D uncertain. The ends were cut back, 2 bases at V and 2 bases at J, with 8 bases in the middle. CDR1 is SGHRS and CDR2 is YFSETQ in the germline V gene. The CDR3 length is 14 residues. The CDR3 region has the DNA TGCGCCAGCAGCTTCCGGGGTGGCAATCAGCCCCAGCATTTT. This sequence encodes CASSFRGGNQPQHF.

This clone was detected only a few times. The chain is built from TRBV7-6 and TRBJ2-5; perhaps TRBD1 as D (7 bases). V was pared by 4 bases and J by 7 bases, with 13 bases between. The CDR3 has 13 residues. Germline loops: CDR1 SGHVS, CDR2 FNYEAQ. The CDR3 nucleotides are TGTGCCAGCAGCTCCCGACAGGGAGGGACCCAGTACTTC. Translating it yields CASSSRQGGTQYF.

This clone was recorded a few times. The chain uses TRBV28 and TRBJ2-7; the D gene is possibly TRBD2 (5 bases). CDR3 length: 16 residues. The V gene lost 4 bases and the J gene lost 2 bases, with 18 bases spanning the gap. Germline V gene lookup returns CDR1 MDHEN and CDR2 SYDVKM. For the CDR3, the DNA is TGTGCCAGCAGTTCAACCTCTCCGGGGTTGGCCTACGAGCAGTACTTC. Amino acids: CASSSTSPGLAYEQYF.

This chain joins TRBV29-1 and TRBJ2-3; possibly TRBD2 for D (6 bases). Trimming took off 3 bases at V and 1 base at J, with 14 bases between the two ends. From germline, CDR1 is SQVTM and CDR2 ANQGSEA. CDR3 length: 15 amino acids. The CDR3 bases are TGCAGCGTTGACCGGGTGCGGGGAGGCACAGATACGCAGTATTTT. It is translated as CSVDRVRGGTDTQYF.

This clone was recorded a few times. The chain couples TRBV6-5 to TRBJ1-6; 10 nucleotides line up with TRBD1. The CDR3 is 15 residues long. Germline values: CDR1 MNHEY, CDR2 SVGAGI. V lost 4 bases, J lost 10 bases, and 7 bases stayed unmatched. CDR3 nucleotide sequence: TGTGCCAGCAGTTCCGGACAGGGGGTGGGATCACCCCTCCACTTT. Its translation is CASSSGQGVGSPLHF.

This clone was detected only a few times. DNA of the CDR3: TGTGCCAGCAGCTCCCATTCTAGCGGAGCAGATCACCAAGAGACCCAGTACTTC. Its translation is CASSSHSSGADHQETQYF. This chain connects TRBV28 to TRBJ2-5; 7 bases fit TRBD2. The CDR3 totals 18 residues. CDR1 MDHEN and CDR2 SYDVKM come from the germline V gene. V was clipped by 6 bases and J by 0 bases; unmatched bases: 16.

The table lists this clone with a few counts. V is TRBV6-6 and J is TRBJ1-1; no clear D gene. Looked up from germline, CDR1 is MNHNY and CDR2 is SVGAGI (reference sequence). V lost 5 bases, J lost 7 bases, and 11 bases lay in between. The CDR3 is 12 residues long. The CDR3 DNA reads as TGTGCCAGCAGTCACTGGGCGGGTGAAGCTTTCTTT. Translated: CASSHWAGEAFF.

The chain couples TRBV27 to TRBJ1-2, with 9 bases that match TRBD1. The CDR3 covers 17 residues. Germline V gene data show CDR1 as MNHEY and CDR2 as SMNVEV (reference sequence). J was trimmed by 2 bases and V by 4 bases; bases with no gene match: 11. CDR3 in amino acids: CASSSRRTGDRNYGYTF. The CDR3 nucleotides are TGTGCCAGCAGTTCCCGAAGGACAGGGGACCGGAACTATGGCTACACCTTC.

On this clone: Other DNA sequences from this sample encode an identical CDR3 as well. This rearrangement joins TRBV19 to TRBJ1-1, with D maybe TRBD1 (6 bases). V was trimmed by 6 bases and J by 5 bases, leaving 13 bases between them. The CDR3 has 13 residues. Germline V gene sequence: CDR1 LNHDA, CDR2 SQIVND (reference sequence). The CDR3 bases are TGTGCCAGTAGGCAGGGGAGGGAAACTGAAGCTTTCTTT. It is translated as CASRQGRETEAFF.

V gene TRBV5-1 combines with J gene TRBJ2-1, with 16 bases lining up with TRBD2. Trimming took 4 bases from V and 3 from J; bases not matched to a gene: 7. Germline values: CDR1 SGHRS, CDR2 YFSETQ. This CDR3 is 18 amino acids long. CDR3 nucleotides: TGCGCCAGCAGCGTGGGACTAGCGGGGGGGCAATACTACAATGAGCAGTTCTTC. Translated: CASSVGLAGGQYYNEQFF. The full variable domain, rest sourced from reference TRBV5-1 and TRBJ2-1, is KAGVTQTPRYLIKTRGQQVTLSCSPISGHRSVSWYQQTPGQGLQFLFEYFSETQRNKGNFPGRFSGRQFSNSRSEMNVSTLELGDSALYLCASSVGLAGGQYYNEQFFGPGTRLTVL.

Relative to its sample, this clone is medium-sized. The chain joins TRBV5-1 to TRBJ2-6; the D is unclear. V was trimmed by 4 bases and J by 4 bases, leaving 9 bases between them. The length of the CDR3 is 14 residues. In germline, CDR1 is SGHRS, CDR2 YFSETQ. The CDR3 DNA follows: TGCGCCAGCAGCGAAGCGACCGGGGCCAACGTCCTGACTTTC. It translates to CASSEATGANVLTF.

The J gene is TRBJ1-6, the V gene TRBV18; 7 bases align to TRBD1. V shed 3 bases and J 2 bases; nucleotides not matched to a gene: 4. This CDR3 has 16 residues. Germline lookup yields CDR1 KGHSH and CDR2 LQKENI. The CDR3 DNA follows: TGTGCCAGCTCACCTCAGGGGGATGCCTATAATTCACCCCTCCACTTT. Its protein product is CASSPQGDAYNSPLHF. Full variable domain (missing parts from reference TRBV18 and TRBJ1-6): NAGVMQNPRHLVRRRGQEARLRCSPMKGHSHVYWYRQLPEEGLKFMVYLQKENIIDESGMPKERFSAEFPKEGPSILRIQQVVRGDSAAYFCASSPQGDAYNSPLHFGNGTRLTVT.

The chain couples TRBV5-4 to TRBJ2-1; TRBD2 is a possible D gene (5 bases). Deletions cut 3 bases from V and 9 bases from J, with 16 bases between. The length of the CDR3 is 14 residues. Looked up from germline, CDR1 is SGHNT and CDR2 is YYREEE (reference sequence). The CDR3 coding sequence is TGTGCCAGCAGCTCCCCTGGACTCGAGGGTGAGCAGTTCTTC. Amino acid sequence: CASSSPGLEGEQFF.

V usage is TRBV15 and J usage is TRBJ1-3; no reliable D call. This CDR3 is built from 17 residues. V lost 0 bases to trimming and J lost 0 bases, with 12 bases between them. Germline CDR1 LNHNV, CDR2 YYDKDF (reference sequence). The chain's CDR3 is CATSRDRTVLSGNTIYF. The CDR3 nucleotides are TGTGCCACCAGCAGAGATCGTACAGTACTCTCTGGAAACACCATATATTTT.

This clone appeared a few times. The chain links TRBV4-3 to TRBJ2-1, with 10 positions matching TRBD2. Germline CDR1 reads LGHNA; CDR2 reads YSLEER. Losses at the gene ends were 6 bases for V and 4 bases for J; bases not matched to a gene: 15. The CDR3 has 18 amino acids. The CDR3 region is CASSLTVSGGATYNEQFF. As DNA, the CDR3 is TGCGCCAGCAGTTTAACCGTCAGCGGGGGGGCCACTTACAATGAGCAGTTCTTC.

The V gene is TRBV7-2, the J gene TRBJ1-2; D might be TRBD1 (5 bases). The CDR3 covers 13 residues. From germline, CDR1 is SGHTA and CDR2 FQGNSA. Trimming left V 0 bases short and J 5 bases short, with 7 bases between. CDR3 nucleotide sequence: TGTGCCAGCAGCTTAGCAGGGGCATATGGCTACACCTTC. Its protein product is CASSLAGAYGYTF.

This clone was seen only a few times. This chain joins TRBV7-2 and TRBJ2-2, with 8 nucleotides matching TRBD2. The V segment lost 0 bases and the J segment 5 bases; nucleotides outside the gene matches: 11. The CDR3 has 18 amino acids. The germline V gene encodes CDR1 SGHTA and CDR2 FQGNSA. The CDR3 DNA reads TGTGCCAGCAGCTTAGCGGCTAGCGGGCTCCGGGGTACCGGGGAGCTGTTTTTT. It yields the protein CASSLAASGLRGTGELFF.

The CDR3 DNA reads TGTGCCAGTAGTATACAGTACAATGAGCAGTTCTTC. As protein: CASSIQYNEQFF. This chain connects TRBV19 to TRBJ2-1; D uncertain. The CDR3 is 12 residues long. The V end lost 2 bases, the J end lost 4 bases, and 3 bases lay between the germline ends. Germline CDR1 is LNHDA and CDR2 is SQIVND (reference sequence).

This clone came up a few times. The CDR3 spells CASSPGEAANSPLHF. In DNA, the CDR3 is TGTGCCAGCAGCCCCGGGGAGGCAGCCAATTCACCCCTCCACTTT. This chain joins TRBV2 and TRBJ1-6; D is uncertain. CDR3 length equals 15 residues. V was cut by 6 bases and J by 7 bases, with 16 bases left in between. Germline loops: CDR1 SNHLY, CDR2 FYNNEI.

The chain uses TRBV7-9 and TRBJ1-2; D is perhaps TRBD1 (6 bases). Germline CDR1 reads SEHNR; CDR2 reads FQNEAQ (reference sequence). Trimming stripped 5 bases from V and 3 bases from J, with 13 bases between. The CDR3 contains 14 residues. CDR3 amino acids: CASSLGGADYGYTF. The CDR3, as DNA: TGTGCCAGCAGCCTCGGGGGGGCGGACTATGGCTACACCTTC.

V usage is TRBV4-2 and J usage is TRBJ2-3; 13 bases are shared with TRBD2. CDR3 size: 18 residues. Trimming at V came to 0 bases and at J to 6 bases, leaving 9 bases not matched to a gene. Per the germline V gene, CDR1 is LGHNA and CDR2 is YNFKEQ. CDR3 DNA: TGTGCCAGCAGCCAAGATATACTAGCGGGAGGGTGGGCCGATACGCAGTATTTT. Its protein product is CASSQDILAGGWADTQYF.

V is TRBV7-2 and J is TRBJ1-2; D is perhaps TRBD1 (6 bases). CDR3 length: 14 amino acids. The ends were cut back, 7 bases at V and 8 bases at J, with 20 bases in the middle. The germline V gene has CDR1 SGHTA and CDR2 FQGNSA. The CDR3 DNA reads as TGTGCCAGCACCACCTCGGGACAACTAGGAGGCTACACCTTC. Protein product: CASTTSGQLGGYTF.